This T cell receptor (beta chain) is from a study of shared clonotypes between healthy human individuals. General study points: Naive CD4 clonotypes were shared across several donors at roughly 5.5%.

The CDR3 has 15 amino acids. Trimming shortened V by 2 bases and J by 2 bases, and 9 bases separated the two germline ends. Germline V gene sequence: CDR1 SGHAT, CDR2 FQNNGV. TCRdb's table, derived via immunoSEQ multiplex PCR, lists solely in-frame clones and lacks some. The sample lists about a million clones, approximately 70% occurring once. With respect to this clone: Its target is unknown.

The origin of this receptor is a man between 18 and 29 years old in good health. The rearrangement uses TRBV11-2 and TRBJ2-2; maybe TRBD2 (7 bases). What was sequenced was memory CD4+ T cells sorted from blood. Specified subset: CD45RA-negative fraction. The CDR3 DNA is TGTGCCAGCAGCTTAAGGGGGGGCAACACCGGGGAGCTGTTTTTT. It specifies CASSLRGGNTGELFF.